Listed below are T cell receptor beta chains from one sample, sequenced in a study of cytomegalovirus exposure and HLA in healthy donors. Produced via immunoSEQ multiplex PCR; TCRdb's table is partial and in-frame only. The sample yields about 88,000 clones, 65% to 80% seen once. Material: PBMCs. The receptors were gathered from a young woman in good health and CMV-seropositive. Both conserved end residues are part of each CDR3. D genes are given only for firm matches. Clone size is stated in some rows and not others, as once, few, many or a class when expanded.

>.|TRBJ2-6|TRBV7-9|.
TGTGCCAGCAGCTTATTAGCCCTGGGGGCCAACGTCCTGACTTTC
CASSLLALGANVLTF
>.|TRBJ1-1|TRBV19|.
TGTGCCAGTGGCGGTTTTGGGAACACTGAAGCTTTCTTT
CASGGFGNTEAFF
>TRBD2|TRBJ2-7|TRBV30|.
TGTGCCTGGAGTGTATCGGGGAGCGGGAAGTACGAGCAGTACTTC
CAWSVSGSGKYEQYF
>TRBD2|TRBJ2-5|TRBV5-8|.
TGTGCCAGCAGCTTGGGCGCTAGCGGAAGGCAAGAGACCCAGTACTTC
CASSLGASGRQETQYF
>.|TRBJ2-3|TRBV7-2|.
TGTGCCAGCAGCTTAGCACCCGGGACAGATACGCAGTATTTT
CASSLAPGTDTQYF
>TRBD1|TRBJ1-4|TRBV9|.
TGTGCCAGCAGCGTAGCACCGACAGGGCCTAATGAAAAACTGTTTTTT
CASSVAPTGPNEKLFF
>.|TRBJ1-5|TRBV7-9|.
TGTGCCAGCTGCCGGGGAGATGAGCCCCAGCATTTT
CASCRGDEPQHF
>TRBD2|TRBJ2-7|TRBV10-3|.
TGTGCCATCGGGATAGCGGGCCGATCCTACGAGCAGTACTTC
CAIGIAGRSYEQYF
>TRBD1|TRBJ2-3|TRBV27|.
TGTGCCAGCAAGTCGACAGGGGGCTTCGATACGCAGTATTTT
CASKSTGGFDTQYF
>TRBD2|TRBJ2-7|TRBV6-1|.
TGTGCCAGCCTAGCGGGTCTCTCCTACGAGCAGTACTTC
CASLAGLSYEQYF
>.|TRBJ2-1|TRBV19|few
TGTGCCAGTAGTATGGTGGGGGCGCGCGGGGAGCAGTTCTTC
CASSMVGARGEQFF
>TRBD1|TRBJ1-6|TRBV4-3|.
TGCGCCAGCAGCCGCGCAAGAGGGGGCCTTTCACCCCTCCACTTT
CASSRARGGLSPLHF
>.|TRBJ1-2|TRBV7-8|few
TGTGCCAGCAGCTTAGCTGAGGACTATGGCTACACCTTC
CASSLAEDYGYTF
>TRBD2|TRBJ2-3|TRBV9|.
TGTGCCAGCGGACTAGCGGGAGGCCCCACAGATACGCAGTATTTT
CASGLAGGPTDTQYF
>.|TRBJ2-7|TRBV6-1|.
TGTGCCAGCAGTGAAGCGTACAGCTCCTACGAGCAGTACTTC
CASSEAYSSYEQYF
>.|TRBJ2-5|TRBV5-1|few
TGCGCCAGCAGTACCAGGGGCCTGGGGGAGACCCAGTACTTC
CASSTRGLGETQYF
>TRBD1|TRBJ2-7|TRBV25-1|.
TGTGCCAGCAAACAGGGGGCGGGCTACGAGCAGTACTTC
CASKQGAGYEQYF
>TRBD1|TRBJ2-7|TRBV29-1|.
TGCAGCGTTGGGCGGGACAGGGACTCCTACGAGCAGTACTTC
CSVGRDRDSYEQYF
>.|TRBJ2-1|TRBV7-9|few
TGTGCCAGCAGCTTAGGGTTGGGGCCCTACAATGAGCAGTTCTTC
CASSLGLGPYNEQFF
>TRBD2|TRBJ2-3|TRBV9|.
TGTGCCAGCACTACTAGCGGGGGGAGCACAGATACGCAGTATTTT
CASTTSGGSTDTQYF
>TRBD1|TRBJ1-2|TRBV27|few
TGTGCCAGCAGCCCCACAGGGGTACACTATGGCTACACCTTC
CASSPTGVHYGYTF
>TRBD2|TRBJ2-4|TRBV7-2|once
TGTGCCAGCAGCTTAGTAGCGGGAAGAAAAAACATTCAGTACTTC
CASSLVAGRKNIQYF
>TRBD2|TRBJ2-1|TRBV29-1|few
TGCAGCGTTGAAGGCCTCACCGGGTCTAGCGGGAGGTACTACAATGAGCAGTTCTTC
CSVEGLTGSSGRYYNEQFF
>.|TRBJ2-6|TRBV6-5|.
TGTGCCAGCAGACAGATTTTTGGGGCCAACGTCCTGACTTTC
CASRQIFGANVLTF
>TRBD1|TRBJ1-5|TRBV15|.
TGTGCCACCAGCAGAGATCCGGGACAGTCAGGTCAGCCCCAGCATTTT
CATSRDPGQSGQPQHF
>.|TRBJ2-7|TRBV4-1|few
TGCGCCAGCAGCCAAGAAGTTTCGCGACTTTACGAGCAGTACTTC
CASSQEVSRLYEQYF
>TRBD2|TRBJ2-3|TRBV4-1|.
TGCGCCAGCAGCCAAGATCTAGCGGGAGGCTGGGATACGCAGTATTTT
CASSQDLAGGWDTQYF
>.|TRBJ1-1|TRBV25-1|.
TGTGCCAGCAAAGGGGCAGTTGTTCAGGACACTGAAGCTTTCTTT
CASKGAVVQDTEAFF
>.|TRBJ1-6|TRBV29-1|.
TGCAGCGCAACTACAGGGTACGATTCACCCCTCCACTTT
CSATTGYDSPLHF
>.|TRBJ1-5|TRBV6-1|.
TGTGCCAGCAGAGCATCAGGGGTCAATCAGCCCCAGCATTTT
CASRASGVNQPQHF
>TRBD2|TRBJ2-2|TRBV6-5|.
TGTGCCAGCTGCCCTAGCGGGGCAAACGGGGAGCTGTTTTTT
CASCPSGANGELFF